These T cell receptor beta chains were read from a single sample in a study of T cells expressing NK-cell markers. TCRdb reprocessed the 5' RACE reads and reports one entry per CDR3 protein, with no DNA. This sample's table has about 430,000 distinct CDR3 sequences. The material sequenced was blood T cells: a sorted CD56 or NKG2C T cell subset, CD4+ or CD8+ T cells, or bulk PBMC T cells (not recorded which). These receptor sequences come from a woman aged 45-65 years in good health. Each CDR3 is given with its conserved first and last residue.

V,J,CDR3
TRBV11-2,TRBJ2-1,CASSLDGLNYNEQFF
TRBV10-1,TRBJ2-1,CASSEGLVFYNEQFF
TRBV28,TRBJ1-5,CASSSPSGITNQPQHF
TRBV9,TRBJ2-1,CASSVELAGDSYNEQFF
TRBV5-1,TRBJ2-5,CASSRRGVQETQYF
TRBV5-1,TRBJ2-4,CASSLALTTMVKNIQYF
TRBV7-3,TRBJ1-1,CASSSRPRAGDSEAFF
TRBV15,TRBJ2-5,CATSRDWEGGQETQYF
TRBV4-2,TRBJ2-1,CASSTTGGVVNEQFF
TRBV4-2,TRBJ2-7,CASSPPGLAVYEQYF
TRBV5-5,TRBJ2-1,CASSMQPGLAGHNEQFF
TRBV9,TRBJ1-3,CASSVTGTGAGNTIYF
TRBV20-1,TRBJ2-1,CSATGMRYNEQFF
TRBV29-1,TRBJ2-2,CSAGPLGMAGELFF
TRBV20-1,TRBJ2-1,CSARVDRGENEQFF
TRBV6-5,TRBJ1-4,CASSYSPRVTNEKLFF
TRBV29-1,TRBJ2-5,CSVDDRIQETQYF
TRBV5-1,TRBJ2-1,CASSKTGGNEQFF
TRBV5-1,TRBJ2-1,CASSLNIRGTYNEQFF
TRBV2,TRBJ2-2,CASSEDHWGSGRGPGELFF
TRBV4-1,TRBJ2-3,CASSQDMVRTSGTILTDTQYF
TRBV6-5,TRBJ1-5,CASGEDSPNQPQHF
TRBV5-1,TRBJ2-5,CASSSLAGETQYF
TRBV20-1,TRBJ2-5,CTIAGGPGETQYF
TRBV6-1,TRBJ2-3,CASSEFPTQYF
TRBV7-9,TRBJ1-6,CASSLEADNSPLHF
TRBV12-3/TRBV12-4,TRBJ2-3,CASSLTLATDTQYF
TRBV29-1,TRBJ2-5,CSVEGSAQETQYF
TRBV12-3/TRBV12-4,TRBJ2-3,CASSSLGGSRYTQYF
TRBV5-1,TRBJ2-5,CASHSGLAGGYQETQYF
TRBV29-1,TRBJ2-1,CSVALAGPYNEQFF
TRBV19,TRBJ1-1,CASRSGWNTEAFF
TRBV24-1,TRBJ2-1,CATSDPGQGRMNEQFF
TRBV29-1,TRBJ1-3,CSVEPSDRDSGNTIYF
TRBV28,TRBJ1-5,CASNEVGVSGPQHF
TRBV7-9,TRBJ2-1,CASSLDPLPTGEQFF
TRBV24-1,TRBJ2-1,CATSDAAGVGSNEQFF
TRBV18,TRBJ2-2,CASSPRNRGRNTGELFF
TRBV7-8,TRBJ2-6,CASSLVGESGANVLTF
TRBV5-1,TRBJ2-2,CASSLEGHYTGELFF
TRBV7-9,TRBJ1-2,CASTPGTVGGYGYTF
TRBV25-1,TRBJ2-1,CASSESDYQNEQFF